One and the same sample provided the 12 T cell receptor beta chains below, sequenced in a study of blood T cell repertoires in COVID-19. The protocol was immunoSEQ multiplex PCR, while the TCRdb copy is restricted to in-frame clones and leaves out a portion. The sample lists 110,000 to 150,000 clones, 79% occurring once. Sequenced: peripheral blood. These receptors were taken from a man between 45 and 60 years old with active or convalescent COVID-19.

The chain is built from TRBV7-6 and TRBJ2-7; 10 bases line up with TRBD2. V trimming: 8 bases; J trimming: 6 bases; junction bases outside the gene matches: 7. The CDR3 totals 13 residues. Per germline, CDR1 SGHVS and CDR2 FNYEAQ. For the CDR3, the DNA is TGTGCCAGCTCGGGTAGCGGGAGGTCCGAGCAGTACTTC. Its protein product is CASSGSGRSEQYF.

The chain joins TRBV6-2 or TRBV6-3 to TRBJ2-7, with TRBD2 matching over 9 bases. Germline assignment: CDR1 MNHEY and CDR2 SVGEGT. CDR3 length: 15 amino acids. Trimming cost V 2 bases and J 2 bases; bases outside gene matches: 4. The CDR3 region is CASSYEGGRAYEQYF. For the CDR3, the DNA is TGTGCCAGCAGTTACGAAGGCGGGAGGGCCTACGAGCAGTACTTC.

The rearrangement uses TRBV10-2 and TRBJ2-1; the D is unclear. The germline CDR1 and CDR2 sequences are WSHSY and SAAADI. Trimming removed 7 bases at V and 10 bases at J, with 17 bases between. The CDR3 length is 13 residues. The CDR3 spells CASTRLSQWEQFF. CDR3 in DNA: TGCGCCAGCACTCGACTGTCTCAATGGGAGCAGTTCTTC.

The sample holds one count of this clone. This sequence joins TRBV5-4 and TRBJ2-2; D is ambiguous. V shed 8 bases and J shed 0 bases, with 11 bases lying between them. This CDR3 is 14 amino acids long. Per germline, CDR1 SGHNT and CDR2 YYREEE (reference sequence). CDR3 in DNA: TGTGCCAGTATGAGAGCTCCGAACACCGGGGAGCTGTTTTTT. Translating it yields CASMRAPNTGELFF.

The genes are TRBV5-6 and TRBJ1-2, with unresolved D. Per germline, CDR1 SGHDT and CDR2 YYEEEE. V lost 0 bases and J lost 4, with 4 bases in between. This CDR3 has 12 residues. The CDR3 nucleotides read TGTGCCAGCAGCTTGGGCGTCTATGGCTACACCTTC. Translating it yields CASSLGVYGYTF.

This clone has just a few counts. V gene TRBV27 combines with J gene TRBJ1-5, with unresolved D. Germline-derived CDR1 and CDR2 are MNHEY and SMNVEV (reference sequence). This CDR3 is built from 11 residues. Trimming left V 8 bases short and J 10 bases short, with 12 bases between. The CDR3, as DNA: TGTGCCAGCCCATGCGGCGGTCCCCAGCATTTT. As protein: CASPCGGPQHF.

This chain joins TRBV7-3 and TRBJ2-6; possibly TRBD1 for D (5 bases). Per the germline V gene, CDR1 is SGHTA and CDR2 is FQGTGA. The V end lost 2 bases, the J end lost 0 bases, and 5 bases lay between the germline ends. This CDR3 has 15 residues. CDR3 loop: CASSLDSSGANVLTF. The CDR3 coding sequence is TGTGCCAGCAGCTTAGACAGCTCTGGGGCCAACGTCCTGACTTTC.

This clone was observed at least ten times. The chain joins TRBV7-6 to TRBJ1-1; maybe TRBD1 (6 bases). V was clipped by 2 bases and J by 1 base, with 17 bases between them. The CDR3 is 17 amino acids. The V gene's germline CDR1 is SGHVS and CDR2 FNYEAQ. CDR3 in amino acids: CASSLRGGETENTEAFF. The CDR3 nucleotides read TGTGCCAGCAGCTTAAGGGGGGGGGAGACAGAGAACACTGAAGCTTTCTTT.

The V gene is TRBV13, the J gene TRBJ2-7; TRBD1 matches 8 bases. Trimming cost V 5 bases and J 2 bases; bases outside gene matches: 5. The CDR3 is 14 residues long. Looked up from germline, CDR1 is PRHDT and CDR2 is FYEKMQ (reference sequence). The chain's CDR3 is CASSLGQGAYEQYF. The CDR3 nucleotides read TGTGCCAGCAGCCTCGGACAGGGCGCCTACGAGCAGTACTTC.

The chain is built from TRBV19 and TRBJ1-4; D remains ambiguous. The germline V and J ends were trimmed by 5 bases and 0 bases, with 13 bases remaining between them. Germline V lookup: CDR1 LNHDA, CDR2 SQIVND (reference sequence). This CDR3 region has 16 residues. The CDR3 sequence: CASSPLVRATNEKLFF. The DNA for the CDR3 is TGTGCCAGTAGTCCATTGGTTCGGGCAACTAATGAAAAACTGTTTTTT.

The chain is built from TRBV5-1 and TRBJ1-4; 8 bases fit TRBD1. This CDR3 has 15 amino acids. Germline V gene data show CDR1 as SGHRS and CDR2 as YFSETQ. The ends lost 1 base at V and 7 bases at J; junction bases unmatched: 6. CDR3 protein: CASSLTQGAGEKLFF. The CDR3 DNA reads as TGCGCCAGCAGCTTGACCCAGGGGGCTGGTGAAAAACTGTTTTTT.

This clone was picked up many times. The chain links TRBV7-2 to TRBJ2-7; 8 nucleotides agree with TRBD1. After removal of 4 bases from V and 4 bases from J, the junction contained 12 bases not matched to a gene. CDR1 is SGHTA, CDR2 FQGNSA, per germline. The CDR3 has 16 residues. CDR3 loop: CASSYSAGGGGYEQYF. In DNA form, the CDR3 reads TGTGCCAGCAGCTACAGCGCAGGGGGCGGAGGGTACGAGCAGTACTTC. The full variable domain, completed using reference TRBV7-2 and TRBJ2-7, is GAGVSQSPSNKVTEKGKDVELRCDPISGHTALYWYRQSLGQGLEFLIYFQGNSAPDKSGLPSDRFSAERTGGSVSTLTIQRTQQEDSAVYLCASSYSAGGGGYEQYFGPGTRLTVT.